This T cell receptor (beta chain) was obtained from a study of blood T cell repertoires in COVID-19. Measured with immunoSEQ multiplex PCR; TCRdb has only the in-frame clones, and not every one. The sample yields 150,000 or so clones, roughly four fifths seen once. V was clipped by 4 bases and J by 2 bases; unmatched bases: 4. Germline V gives CDR1 MRHNA, CDR2 SNTAGT. The CDR3 length is 15 residues. This rearrangement joins TRBV6-4 to TRBJ2-1; 8 bases match TRBD1. What was sequenced was PBMCs or T cells enriched from blood (not recorded which). The sequence was obtained from a man aged 50-59 years who had recovered from COVID-19. The CDR3 protein is CASSAAGGAYNEQFF. CDR3 nucleotide sequence: TGTGCCAGCAGTGCAGCAGGGGGCGCCTACAATGAGCAGTTCTTC.